This record covers a single TCR beta chain. Sequencing was performed with immunoSEQ multiplex PCR; in TCRdb, only in-frame clones are kept and a portion is missing. The sample has about 56,000 clones; more than 90% are singletons. This record belongs to a study of technical replicates of blood from several donors. This CDR3 spans 13 amino acids. The V end lost 0 bases, the J end lost 1 base, and 3 bases lay between the germline ends. Germline V gives CDR1 SGHDN, CDR2 FVKESK. The J gene is TRBJ1-1, the V gene TRBV14; D is uncertain. Sequencing was performed on PBMCs. The sequence came from a human donor in good health. Some clones in this sample may be carry-over from other donors' samples. CDR3 in amino acids: CASSQEQNTEAFF. In DNA form, the CDR3 reads TGTGCCAGCAGCCAAGAACAGAACACTGAAGCTTTCTTT. Together with reference TRBV14 and TRBJ1-1, the CDR3 gives the full variable domain: EAGVTQFPSHSVIEKGQTVTLRCDPISGHDNLYWYRRVMGKEIKFLLHFVKESKQDESGMPNNRFLAERTGGTYSTLKVQPAELEDSGVYFCASSQEQNTEAFFGQGTRLTVV.